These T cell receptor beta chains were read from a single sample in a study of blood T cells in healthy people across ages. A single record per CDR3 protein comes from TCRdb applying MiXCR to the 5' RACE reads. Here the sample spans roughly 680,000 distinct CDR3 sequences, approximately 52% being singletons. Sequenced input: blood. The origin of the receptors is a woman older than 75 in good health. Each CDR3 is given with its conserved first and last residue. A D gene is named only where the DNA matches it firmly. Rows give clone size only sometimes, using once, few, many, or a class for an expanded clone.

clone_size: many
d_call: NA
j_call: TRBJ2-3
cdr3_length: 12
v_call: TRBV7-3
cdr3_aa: CASSLIANTQYF
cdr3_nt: TGTGCCAGCAGCTTAATCGCCAACACGCAGTATTTT

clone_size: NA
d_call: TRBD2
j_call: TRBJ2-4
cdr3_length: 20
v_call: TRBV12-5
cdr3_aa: CASGLVHTSGPGGTSGIQYF
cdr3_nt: TGTGCTAGTGGTTTGGTACATACATCGGGACCGGGAGGGACGTCGGGCATTCAGTACTTC

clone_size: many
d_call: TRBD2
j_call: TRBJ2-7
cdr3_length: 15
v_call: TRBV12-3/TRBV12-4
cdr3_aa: CASSSGLAGSYEQYF
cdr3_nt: TGTGCCAGCAGCTCCGGACTAGCGGGATCTTACGAGCAGTACTTC

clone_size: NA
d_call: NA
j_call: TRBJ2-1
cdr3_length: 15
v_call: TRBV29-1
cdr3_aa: CSVELYQGTGNEQFF
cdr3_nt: TGCAGCGTTGAGCTTTATCAGGGAACTGGGAATGAGCAGTTCTTC

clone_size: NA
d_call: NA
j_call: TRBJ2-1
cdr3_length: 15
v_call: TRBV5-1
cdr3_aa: CASSLLRQIPNEQFF
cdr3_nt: TGCGCCAGCAGCCTCTTAAGACAGATTCCCAATGAGCAGTTCTTC

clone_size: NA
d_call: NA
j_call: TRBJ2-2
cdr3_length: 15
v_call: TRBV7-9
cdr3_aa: CASSLSGTWTGELFF
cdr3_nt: TGTGCCAGCAGCTTATCCGGGACATGGACCGGGGAGCTGTTTTTT

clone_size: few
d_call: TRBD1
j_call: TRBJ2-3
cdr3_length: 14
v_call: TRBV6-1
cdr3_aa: CASSVGTGRDTQYF
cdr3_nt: TGTGCCAGCAGTGTTGGGACAGGGCGGGATACGCAGTATTTT

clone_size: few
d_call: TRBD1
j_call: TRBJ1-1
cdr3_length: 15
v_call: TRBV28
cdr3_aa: CASSSPGTGAPPAFF
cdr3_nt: TGTGCCAGCAGTTCCCCCGGGACAGGGGCTCCCCCGGCTTTCTTT

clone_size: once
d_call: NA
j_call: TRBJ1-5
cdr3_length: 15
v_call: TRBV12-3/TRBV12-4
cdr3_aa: CASTARDVGNQPQHF
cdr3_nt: TGTGCCAGCACCGCTCGGGACGTCGGCAATCAGCCCCAGCATTTT

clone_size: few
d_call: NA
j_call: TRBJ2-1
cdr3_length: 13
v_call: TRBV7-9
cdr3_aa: CASSLGSSNEQFF
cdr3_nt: TGTGCCAGCAGCTTAGGGTCGTCTAATGAGCAGTTCTTC

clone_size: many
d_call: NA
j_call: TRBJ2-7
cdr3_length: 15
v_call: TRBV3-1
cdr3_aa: CASSQDSLGENEQYF
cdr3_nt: TGTGCCAGCAGCCAAGATAGTTTGGGTGAGAACGAGCAGTACTTC

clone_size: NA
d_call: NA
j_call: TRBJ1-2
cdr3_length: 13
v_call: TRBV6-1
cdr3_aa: CASRQNNNYGYTF
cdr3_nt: TGTGCCAGCAGGCAGAACAATAACTATGGCTACACCTTC

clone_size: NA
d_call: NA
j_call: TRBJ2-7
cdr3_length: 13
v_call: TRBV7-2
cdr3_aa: CASSPQGLHEQYF
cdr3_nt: TGTGCCAGCAGCCCTCAGGGTCTCCACGAGCAGTACTTC

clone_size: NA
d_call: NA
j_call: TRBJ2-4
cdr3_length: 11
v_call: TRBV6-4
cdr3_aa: CASRARDLGYF
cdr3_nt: TGTGCCAGCAGAGCCCGGGACTTAGGGTACTTC

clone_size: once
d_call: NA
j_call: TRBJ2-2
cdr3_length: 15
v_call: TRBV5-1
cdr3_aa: CASSWVAGPTGELFF
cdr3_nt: TGCGCCAGCAGCTGGGTGGCAGGACCTACCGGGGAGCTGTTTTTT

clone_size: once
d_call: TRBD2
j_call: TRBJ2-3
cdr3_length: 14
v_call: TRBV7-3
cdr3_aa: CASSYAASGRSQYF
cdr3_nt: TGTGCCAGCAGCTATGCGGCTAGCGGGAGGTCGCAGTATTTT

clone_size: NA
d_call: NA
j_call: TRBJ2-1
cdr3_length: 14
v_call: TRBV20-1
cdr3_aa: CSARSGVTYNEQFF
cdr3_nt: TGCAGTGCTAGATCGGGAGTCACCTACAATGAGCAGTTCTTC

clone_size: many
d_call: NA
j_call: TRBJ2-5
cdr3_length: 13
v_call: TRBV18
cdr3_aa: CASSRLTGETQYF
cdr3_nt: TGTGCCAGCTCAAGGCTTACCGGGGAGACCCAGTACTTC

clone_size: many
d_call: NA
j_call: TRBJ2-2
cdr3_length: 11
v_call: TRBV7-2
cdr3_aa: CASSRSGELFF
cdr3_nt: TGTGCCAGCAGCCGATCCGGGGAGCTGTTTTTT

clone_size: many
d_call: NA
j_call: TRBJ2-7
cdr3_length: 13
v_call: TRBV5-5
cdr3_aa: CASSPRTGPTQYF
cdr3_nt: TGTGCCAGCAGCCCCAGGACGGGACCTACACAGTACTTC

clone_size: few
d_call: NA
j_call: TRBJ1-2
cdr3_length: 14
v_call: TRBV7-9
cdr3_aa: CASSLQGGAYGYTF
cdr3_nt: TGTGCCAGCAGCCTACAGGGAGGGGCCTATGGCTACACCTTC

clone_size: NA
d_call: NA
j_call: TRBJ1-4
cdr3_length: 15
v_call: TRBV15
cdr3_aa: CATSRSPNGGEKLFF
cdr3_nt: TGTGCCACCAGCAGATCTCCAAATGGAGGTGAAAAACTGTTTTTT

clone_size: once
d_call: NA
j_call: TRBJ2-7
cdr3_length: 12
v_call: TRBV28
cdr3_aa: CASSHGLYEQYF
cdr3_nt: TGTGCCAGCAGTCACGGACTTTACGAGCAGTACTTC

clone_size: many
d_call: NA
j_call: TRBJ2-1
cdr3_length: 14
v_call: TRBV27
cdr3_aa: CASSLVSGYNEQFF
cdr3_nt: TGTGCCAGCAGTTTAGTGTCTGGGTACAATGAGCAGTTCTTC

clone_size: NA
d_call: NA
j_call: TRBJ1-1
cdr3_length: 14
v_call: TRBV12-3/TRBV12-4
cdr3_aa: CASSLGIGGAEAFF
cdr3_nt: TGTGCCAGCAGTTTAGGTATTGGCGGGGCTGAAGCTTTCTTT

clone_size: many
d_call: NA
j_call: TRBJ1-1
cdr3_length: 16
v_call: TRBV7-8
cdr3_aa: CASSPRGGGFYTEAFF
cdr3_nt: TGTGCCAGCAGTCCAAGGGGAGGGGGGTTTTACACTGAAGCTTTCTTT

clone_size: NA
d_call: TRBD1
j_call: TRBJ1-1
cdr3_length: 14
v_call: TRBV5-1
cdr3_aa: CASSLGRGLSEAFF
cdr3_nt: TGCGCCAGCAGCTTGGGCAGGGGGCTTTCTGAAGCTTTCTTT

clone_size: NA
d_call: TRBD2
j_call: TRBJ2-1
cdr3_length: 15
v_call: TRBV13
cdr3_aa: CASNLGLAGVNEQFF
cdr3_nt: TGTGCCAGCAACTTAGGCCTAGCGGGAGTGAATGAGCAGTTCTTC

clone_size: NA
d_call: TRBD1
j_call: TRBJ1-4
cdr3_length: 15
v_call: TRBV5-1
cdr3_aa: CASSLTGTGAEKLFF
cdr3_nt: TGCGCCAGCAGCCTCACGGGGACAGGGGCTGAAAAACTGTTTTTT

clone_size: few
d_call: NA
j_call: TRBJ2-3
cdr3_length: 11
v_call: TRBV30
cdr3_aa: CAGSLLATQYF
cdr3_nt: TGTGCCGGGAGCTTACTAGCTACGCAGTATTTT

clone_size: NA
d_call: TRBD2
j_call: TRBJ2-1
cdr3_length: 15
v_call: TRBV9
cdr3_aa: CASSAASGGGIEQFF
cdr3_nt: TGTGCCAGCAGCGCAGCTAGCGGGGGGGGTATCGAGCAGTTCTTC

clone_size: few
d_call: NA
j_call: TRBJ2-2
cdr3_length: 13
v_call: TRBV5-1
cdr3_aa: CASSALAEAELFF
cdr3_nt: TGCGCCAGCAGCGCGTTAGCGGAGGCGGAGCTGTTTTTT

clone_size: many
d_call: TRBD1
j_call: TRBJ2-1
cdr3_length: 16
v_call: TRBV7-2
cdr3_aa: CASSLETGVYYNEQFF
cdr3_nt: TGTGCCAGCAGCTTAGAGACAGGGGTTTACTACAATGAGCAGTTCTTC

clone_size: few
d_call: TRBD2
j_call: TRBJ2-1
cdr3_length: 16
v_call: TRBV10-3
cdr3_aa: CAISETTSGSVREQFF
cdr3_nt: TGTGCCATCAGTGAGACCACTAGCGGGAGCGTCCGTGAGCAGTTCTTC

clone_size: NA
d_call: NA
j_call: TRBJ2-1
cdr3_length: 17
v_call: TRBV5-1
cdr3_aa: CASSLGPLGGGYNEQFF
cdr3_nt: TGCGCCAGCAGCTTGGGCCCCCTAGGGGGGGGTTACAATGAGCAGTTCTTC

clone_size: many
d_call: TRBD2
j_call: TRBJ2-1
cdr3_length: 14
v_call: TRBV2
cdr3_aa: CASIEREGPNEQFF
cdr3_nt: TGTGCCAGCATTGAGCGGGAGGGCCCCAATGAGCAGTTCTTC

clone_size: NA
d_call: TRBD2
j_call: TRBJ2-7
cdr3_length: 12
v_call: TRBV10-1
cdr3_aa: CASSGGLGAQYF
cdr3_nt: TGCGCCAGCTCGGGGGGACTAGGCGCGCAGTACTTC

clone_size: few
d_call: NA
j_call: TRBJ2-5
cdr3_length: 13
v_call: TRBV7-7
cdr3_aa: CASSLVWEETQYF
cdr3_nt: TGTGCCAGCAGCTTAGTATGGGAAGAGACCCAGTACTTC

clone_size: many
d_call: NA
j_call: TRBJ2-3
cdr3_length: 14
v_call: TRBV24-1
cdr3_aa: CATSDLWGGDTQYF
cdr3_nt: TGTGCCACCAGTGATTTGTGGGGCGGAGATACGCAGTATTTT

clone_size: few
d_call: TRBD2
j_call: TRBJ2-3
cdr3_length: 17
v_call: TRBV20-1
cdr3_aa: CSARDNGKSGSTDTQYF
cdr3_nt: TGCAGTGCTAGAGATAATGGGAAAAGCGGGAGTACAGATACGCAGTATTTT

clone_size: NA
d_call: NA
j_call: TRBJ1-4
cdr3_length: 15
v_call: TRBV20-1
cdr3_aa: CSARDYGAGSLRLFF
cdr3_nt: TGCAGTGCTAGAGATTATGGGGCAGGGTCCCTTAGGTTGTTTTTT